Listed below are T cell receptor beta chains from one sample, sequenced in a study of blood T cells in healthy people across ages. TCRdb fed the 5' RACE reads into MiXCR, producing one record per CDR3 protein. The sample has 500,000 to 600,000 distinct CDR3 sequences; 27% are singletons. Sequenced input: blood. The receptors originated from a woman in her 70s in good health. Both conserved end residues are part of each CDR3. The D gene is left open where the match is weak. Clone size, where shown, is once, few, many, or a class for clones that have expanded.

cdr3_aa: CASSLIGRGEREKLFF
cdr3_nt: TGTGCCAGCAGCTTAATTGGCCGGGGCGAGAGGGAAAAACTGTTTTTT
v_call: TRBV7-2
d_call: .
j_call: TRBJ1-4
clone_size: .

cdr3_aa: CSASFPGTSGSYEQYF
cdr3_nt: TGCAGTGCTTCGTTCCCCGGGACTAGCGGTTCCTACGAGCAGTACTTC
v_call: TRBV20-1
d_call: TRBD2
j_call: TRBJ2-7
clone_size: .

cdr3_aa: CASSLGRGVDETQYF
cdr3_nt: TGCGCCAGCAGCTTGGGACGAGGAGTTGACGAGACCCAGTACTTC
v_call: TRBV5-1
d_call: .
j_call: TRBJ2-5
clone_size: .

cdr3_aa: CTSSFGQGYTF
cdr3_nt: TGTACCAGCAGCTTCGGACAGGGCTACACCTTC
v_call: TRBV3-1
d_call: .
j_call: TRBJ1-2
clone_size: .

cdr3_aa: CASSEQTLGMGTEAFF
cdr3_nt: TGTGCCAGCAGTGAACAGACTCTAGGGATGGGCACTGAAGCTTTCTTT
v_call: TRBV6-1
d_call: .
j_call: TRBJ1-1
clone_size: few

cdr3_aa: CASSRGKRRDEKLFF
cdr3_nt: TGTGCCAGCAGCCGAGGGAAGAGGCGGGACGAAAAACTGTTTTTT
v_call: TRBV5-6
d_call: .
j_call: TRBJ1-4
clone_size: .

cdr3_aa: CASSVAIYNEQFF
cdr3_nt: TGTGCCAGCAGCGTAGCTATTTACAATGAGCAGTTCTTC
v_call: TRBV7-2
d_call: .
j_call: TRBJ2-1
clone_size: few

cdr3_aa: CASSLRSGRGGNYGYTF
cdr3_nt: TGCGCCAGCAGCTTGAGGTCGGGACGAGGTGGGAACTATGGCTACACCTTC
v_call: TRBV5-1
d_call: .
j_call: TRBJ1-2
clone_size: .

cdr3_aa: CASSYSISPLREKLFF
cdr3_nt: TGTGCCAGCAGTTACTCGATCAGTCCTTTAAGGGAAAAACTGTTTTTT
v_call: TRBV6-5
d_call: .
j_call: TRBJ1-4
clone_size: few

cdr3_aa: CASSHLGQGAGETQYF
cdr3_nt: TGTGCCAGCAGCCACCTCGGACAGGGGGCCGGGGAGACCCAGTACTTC
v_call: TRBV4-2
d_call: TRBD1
j_call: TRBJ2-5
clone_size: .

cdr3_aa: CASSQDLSRNTQYF
cdr3_nt: TGCGCCAGCAGCCAGGACCTGTCCCGGAATACGCAGTATTTT
v_call: TRBV4-3
d_call: .
j_call: TRBJ2-3
clone_size: .

cdr3_aa: CAISDEGFSTDTQYF
cdr3_nt: TGTGCCATCAGTGACGAAGGGTTTAGCACAGATACGCAGTATTTT
v_call: TRBV10-3
d_call: .
j_call: TRBJ2-3
clone_size: few

cdr3_aa: CASGGGPQETQYF
cdr3_nt: TGCGCCAGCGGAGGGGGGCCCCAAGAGACCCAGTACTTC
v_call: TRBV5-1
d_call: .
j_call: TRBJ2-5
clone_size: many

cdr3_aa: CASSSVEGAFF
cdr3_nt: TGTGCCAGCAGCTCCGTGGAAGGAGCTTTCTTT
v_call: TRBV7-8
d_call: .
j_call: TRBJ1-1
clone_size: .

cdr3_aa: CASSFPAGGSYNEQFF
cdr3_nt: TGTGCCAGCAGCTTCCCCGCGGGGGGGTCCTACAATGAGCAGTTCTTC
v_call: TRBV7-6
d_call: TRBD2
j_call: TRBJ2-1
clone_size: .

cdr3_aa: CASSYSTGVIETQYF
cdr3_nt: TGTGCCAGCAGTTACTCGACGGGGGTTATCGAGACCCAGTACTTC
v_call: TRBV6-6
d_call: .
j_call: TRBJ2-5
clone_size: .

cdr3_aa: CASKLPRGGEQYF
cdr3_nt: TGCGCCAGCAAGCTCCCCAGGGGAGGCGAGCAGTACTTC
v_call: TRBV5-1
d_call: .
j_call: TRBJ2-7
clone_size: few

cdr3_aa: CASKPPSNYGYTF
cdr3_nt: TGTGCCAGCAAACCCCCTAGTAACTATGGCTACACCTTC
v_call: TRBV25-1
d_call: .
j_call: TRBJ1-2
clone_size: .

cdr3_aa: CASSTGSIGYTF
cdr3_nt: TGTGCCAGCAGCACAGGGAGTATTGGCTACACCTTC
v_call: TRBV9
d_call: .
j_call: TRBJ1-2
clone_size: few

cdr3_aa: CATSDGGTGGREQFF
cdr3_nt: TGTGCCACCAGTGATGGCGGGACAGGGGGAAGGGAGCAGTTCTTC
v_call: TRBV24-1
d_call: TRBD1
j_call: TRBJ2-1
clone_size: few

cdr3_aa: CASRTDRGGTDTQYF
cdr3_nt: TGTGCCAGCAGGACGGACAGGGGGGGCACAGATACGCAGTATTTT
v_call: TRBV6-5
d_call: TRBD1
j_call: TRBJ2-3
clone_size: .

cdr3_aa: CASSQDLTSGGRDTQYF
cdr3_nt: TGTGCCAGCAGCCAAGATCTAACTAGCGGGGGGCGTGATACGCAGTATTTT
v_call: TRBV4-2
d_call: TRBD2
j_call: TRBJ2-3
clone_size: .

cdr3_aa: CASSPEVDRSSGNTIYF
cdr3_nt: TGTGCCAGCTCACCAGAGGTCGACAGGAGCTCTGGAAACACCATATATTTT
v_call: TRBV18
d_call: .
j_call: TRBJ1-3
clone_size: once

cdr3_aa: CSVQGGSDRAQHF
cdr3_nt: TGCAGTGTTCAAGGGGGCTCAGATAGGGCCCAGCATTTT
v_call: TRBV20-1
d_call: TRBD1
j_call: TRBJ1-5
clone_size: .

cdr3_aa: CSVELGQFNEQFF
cdr3_nt: TGCAGCGTTGAATTGGGACAGTTTAATGAGCAGTTCTTC
v_call: TRBV29-1
d_call: TRBD1
j_call: TRBJ2-1
clone_size: .

cdr3_aa: CASSPDGRWETQYF
cdr3_nt: TGCGCCAGCAGCCCGGACGGACGGTGGGAGACCCAGTACTTC
v_call: TRBV5-1
d_call: .
j_call: TRBJ2-5
clone_size: many

cdr3_aa: CSSGIAGGSQETQYF
cdr3_nt: TGCAGTTCAGGGATAGCGGGGGGTTCGCAAGAGACCCAGTACTTC
v_call: TRBV20-1
d_call: TRBD2
j_call: TRBJ2-5
clone_size: few

cdr3_aa: CASMFQETQYF
cdr3_nt: TGTGCCAGCATGTTCCAAGAGACCCAGTACTTC
v_call: TRBV2
d_call: .
j_call: TRBJ2-5
clone_size: .

cdr3_aa: CASSLEPRAKNIQYF
cdr3_nt: TGTGCCAGCAGCTTAGAGCCACGGGCCAAAAACATTCAGTACTTC
v_call: TRBV7-2
d_call: .
j_call: TRBJ2-4
clone_size: .

cdr3_aa: CASSQGRIPSYEQYF
cdr3_nt: TGCGCCAGCAGCCAAGGACGTATTCCTAGCTACGAGCAGTACTTC
v_call: TRBV4-3
d_call: .
j_call: TRBJ2-7
clone_size: few

cdr3_aa: CASSPGLAGVGELFF
cdr3_nt: TGTGCCAGCAGCCCCGGACTAGCGGGGGTCGGGGAGCTGTTTTTT
v_call: TRBV7-3
d_call: TRBD2
j_call: TRBJ2-2
clone_size: few

cdr3_aa: CASFGTVNTEVFF
cdr3_nt: TGTGCCAGCTTTGGGACAGTTAACACTGAAGTTTTCTTT
v_call: TRBV7-2
d_call: TRBD1
j_call: TRBJ1-1
clone_size: .

cdr3_aa: CASSQYVRGEQYF
cdr3_nt: TGTGCCAGCAGTCAATACGTCAGGGGTGAGCAGTACTTC
v_call: TRBV27
d_call: .
j_call: TRBJ2-7
clone_size: .

cdr3_aa: CSARRTSRGYNEQFF
cdr3_nt: TGCAGTGCTAGAAGGACTAGCAGGGGCTACAATGAGCAGTTCTTC
v_call: TRBV20-1
d_call: TRBD2
j_call: TRBJ2-1
clone_size: many

cdr3_aa: CATQGQGNTEAFF
cdr3_nt: TGTGCCACTCAGGGACAGGGTAACACTGAAGCTTTCTTT
v_call: TRBV10-3
d_call: TRBD1
j_call: TRBJ1-1
clone_size: few

cdr3_aa: CASIPRAGNTEAFF
cdr3_nt: TGCGCCAGCATCCCGAGGGCAGGGAACACTGAAGCTTTCTTT
v_call: TRBV5-1
d_call: .
j_call: TRBJ1-1
clone_size: few

cdr3_aa: CSVAADRQETQYF
cdr3_nt: TGCAGCGTTGCCGCGGACCGGCAAGAGACCCAGTACTTC
v_call: TRBV29-1
d_call: .
j_call: TRBJ2-5
clone_size: many

cdr3_aa: CSAPGPGGVNYGYTF
cdr3_nt: TGCAGTGCCCCGGGGCCCGGGGGAGTTAACTATGGCTACACCTTC
v_call: TRBV20-1
d_call: .
j_call: TRBJ1-2
clone_size: .

cdr3_aa: CATYDRNYGYTF
cdr3_nt: TGTGCCACTTACGACAGAAACTATGGCTACACCTTC
v_call: TRBV24-1
d_call: .
j_call: TRBJ1-2
clone_size: many

cdr3_aa: CASSQEISPVGSYEQYF
cdr3_nt: TGCGCCAGCAGCCAAGAGATCAGCCCAGTGGGCTCCTACGAGCAGTACTTC
v_call: TRBV4-3
d_call: .
j_call: TRBJ2-7
clone_size: .

cdr3_aa: CASSLSGRRSYNEQFF
cdr3_nt: TGTGCCAGCAGCTTAAGCGGGCGGAGGTCCTACAATGAGCAGTTCTTC
v_call: TRBV7-2
d_call: .
j_call: TRBJ2-1
clone_size: few

cdr3_aa: CASRARGGEQYF
cdr3_nt: TGTGCCAGCAGGGCGAGGGGCGGGGAGCAGTACTTC
v_call: TRBV12-3/TRBV12-4
d_call: .
j_call: TRBJ2-5
clone_size: few

cdr3_aa: CASSFRQGNEQFF
cdr3_nt: TGTGCCAGCAGTTTCCGGCAGGGCAATGAGCAGTTCTTC
v_call: TRBV28
d_call: .
j_call: TRBJ2-1
clone_size: few

cdr3_aa: CASSPSRGGPTGELFF
cdr3_nt: TGTGCCAGCAGCCCGAGCCGGGGCGGCCCCACCGGGGAGCTGTTTTTT
v_call: TRBV11-3
d_call: .
j_call: TRBJ2-2
clone_size: few

cdr3_aa: CASSSWDRGNNEQFF
cdr3_nt: TGTGCCAGCAGCTCATGGGACAGGGGTAACAATGAGCAGTTCTTC
v_call: TRBV7-2
d_call: TRBD1
j_call: TRBJ2-1
clone_size: few

cdr3_aa: CASKVFTDTQYF
cdr3_nt: TGTGCCAGCAAGGTCTTCACAGATACGCAGTATTTT
v_call: TRBV2
d_call: .
j_call: TRBJ2-3
clone_size: .

cdr3_aa: CSALSPVSTDTQYF
cdr3_nt: TGCAGTGCCCTCTCCCCAGTTAGCACAGATACGCAGTATTTT
v_call: TRBV20-1
d_call: .
j_call: TRBJ2-3
clone_size: .

cdr3_aa: CASRAVGDQPQYF
cdr3_nt: TGTGCCAGCAGAGCGGTCGGTGATCAGCCCCAGTATTTT
v_call: TRBV7-2
d_call: .
j_call: TRBJ2-3
clone_size: .

cdr3_aa: CASSQGPSGGLGYTQYF
cdr3_nt: TGCGCCAGCAGCCAAGGGCCTAGCGGGGGCTTAGGTTATACGCAGTATTTT
v_call: TRBV4-3
d_call: TRBD2
j_call: TRBJ2-3
clone_size: .

cdr3_aa: CASSQEGKPYNSPLHF
cdr3_nt: TGCGCCAGCAGCCAAGAAGGAAAGCCGTATAATTCACCCCTCCACTTT
v_call: TRBV4-3
d_call: .
j_call: TRBJ1-6
clone_size: .

cdr3_aa: CASSIDRGETQYF
cdr3_nt: TGCGCCAGCAGCATTGACAGGGGGGAGACCCAGTACTTC
v_call: TRBV5-1
d_call: TRBD1
j_call: TRBJ2-5
clone_size: .

cdr3_aa: CATSDSTAYSYNEQFF
cdr3_nt: TGTGCCACCAGTGATTCAACCGCCTACTCCTACAATGAGCAGTTCTTC
v_call: TRBV24-1
d_call: .
j_call: TRBJ2-1
clone_size: .

cdr3_aa: CASSERTGGSTEAFF
cdr3_nt: TGTGCCAGCAGTGAAAGGACAGGGGGCTCCACTGAAGCTTTCTTT
v_call: TRBV6-1
d_call: TRBD1
j_call: TRBJ1-1
clone_size: .

cdr3_aa: CASTPEGGEPYNEQFF
cdr3_nt: TGCGCCAGCACCCCTGAGGGCGGGGAACCCTACAATGAGCAGTTCTTC
v_call: TRBV4-3
d_call: .
j_call: TRBJ2-1
clone_size: .

cdr3_aa: CASSVGGRDAYEQYF
cdr3_nt: TGTGCCAGCAGTGTTGGGGGGCGCGATGCCTACGAGCAGTACTTC
v_call: TRBV2
d_call: .
j_call: TRBJ2-7
clone_size: few

cdr3_aa: CASSPSTVGSGELFF
cdr3_nt: TGTGCCAGCAGCCCCTCGACGGTGGGGTCCGGGGAGCTGTTTTTT
v_call: TRBV9
d_call: .
j_call: TRBJ2-2
clone_size: few

cdr3_aa: CASNLGGEAFF
cdr3_nt: TGTGCCAGCAACTTAGGCGGTGAAGCTTTCTTT
v_call: TRBV6-6
d_call: .
j_call: TRBJ1-1
clone_size: few

cdr3_aa: CATSGPGWSSPLHF
cdr3_nt: TGTGCCACCAGCGGTCCGGGATGGAGCTCACCCCTCCACTTT
v_call: TRBV15
d_call: .
j_call: TRBJ1-6
clone_size: .

cdr3_aa: CASSPQKGSNQPQHF
cdr3_nt: TGTGCCAGCAGCCCCCAGAAAGGTAGCAATCAGCCCCAGCATTTT
v_call: TRBV7-2
d_call: .
j_call: TRBJ1-5
clone_size: few

cdr3_aa: CASSLVGTGDEQFF
cdr3_nt: TGCGCCAGCAGCTTGGTAGGGACCGGGGATGAGCAGTTCTTC
v_call: TRBV5-1
d_call: .
j_call: TRBJ2-1
clone_size: .